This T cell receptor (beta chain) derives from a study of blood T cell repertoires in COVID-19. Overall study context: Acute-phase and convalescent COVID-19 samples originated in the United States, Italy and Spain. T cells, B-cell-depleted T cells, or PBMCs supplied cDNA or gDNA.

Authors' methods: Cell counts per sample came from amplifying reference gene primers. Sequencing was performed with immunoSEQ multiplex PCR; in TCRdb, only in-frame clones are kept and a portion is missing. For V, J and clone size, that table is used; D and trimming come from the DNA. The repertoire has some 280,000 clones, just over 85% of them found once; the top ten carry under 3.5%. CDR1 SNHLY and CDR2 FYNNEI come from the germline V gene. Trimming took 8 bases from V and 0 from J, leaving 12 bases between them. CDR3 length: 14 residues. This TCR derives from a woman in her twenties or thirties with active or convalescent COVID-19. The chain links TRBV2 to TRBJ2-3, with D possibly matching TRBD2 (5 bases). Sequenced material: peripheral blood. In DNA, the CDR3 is TGTGCCAGCCCTCAACTAGGTAGCACAGATACGCAGTATTTT. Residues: CASPQLGSTDTQYF.